This is a list of T cell receptor beta chains from one sample in a study of T cells after yellow fever vaccination. TCRdb called the 5' RACE reads again in MiXCR, with one record for every CDR3 protein. The sample yields 300,000 to 400,000 distinct CDR3 sequences, roughly 7.5% seen once. This sample comprised PBMCs, obtained more than 40 days after the first yellow fever vaccination. The receptors originated from a man younger than 30 who received the YFV17D yellow fever vaccine. CDR3s include the opening cysteine and the closing phenylalanine or tryptophan. D genes are given only for firm matches. Rows give clone size only sometimes, using once, few, many, or a class for an expanded clone.

J | V | D | size | CDR3 | DNA
TRBJ2-5 | TRBV20-1 | TRBD2 | few | CSARDPTSGGSVGTQYF | TGCAGTGCTAGAGACCCGACTAGCGGGGGGTCCGTAGGAACCCAGTACTTC
TRBJ1-2 | TRBV20-1 | - | few | CSARPLSYGYTF | TGCAGTGCTAGACCCCTGAGCTATGGCTACACCTTC
TRBJ2-5 | TRBV24-1 | - | few | CATRGGRQETQYF | TGTGCCACCCGAGGGGGACGGCAAGAGACCCAGTACTTC
TRBJ2-1 | TRBV7-6 | - | - | CASSLGLGYGEQFF | TGTGCCAGCAGCTTAGGACTGGGGTATGGTGAGCAGTTCTTC
TRBJ1-2 | TRBV29-1 | - | few | CSLKDGGFGYTF | TGCAGCCTCAAGGATGGGGGCTTTGGCTACACCTTC
TRBJ1-2 | TRBV6-1 | TRBD1 | - | CASSKDRGDYGYTF | TGTGCCAGCAGTAAGGACAGGGGAGACTATGGCTACACCTTC
TRBJ1-1 | TRBV5-5 | - | many | CASSLAGDRYTEAFF | TGTGCCAGCAGCTTGGCAGGGGACCGGTACACTGAAGCTTTCTTT
TRBJ1-1 | TRBV6-2/TRBV6-3 | - | few | CAILSLGLSNTEAFF | TGTGCCATCCTATCTTTGGGGCTGTCGAACACTGAAGCTTTCTTT
TRBJ2-5 | TRBV20-1 | - | few | CSARGAGMGTQYF | TGCAGTGCTAGAGGGGCGGGGATGGGGACCCAGTACTTC
TRBJ1-4 | TRBV27 | - | - | CASSLLGPGRNEKLFF | TGTGCCAGCAGTTTATTAGGGCCCGGGCGGAATGAAAAACTGTTTTTT
TRBJ1-2 | TRBV7-9 | - | - | CASSLGPSGYTF | TGTGCCAGCAGTTTAGGGCCAAGTGGCTACACCTTC
TRBJ2-1 | TRBV28 | TRBD1 | many | CASSFIGTDLSYNEQFF | TGTGCCAGCAGCTTTATAGGGACAGATCTCTCCTACAATGAGCAGTTCTTC
TRBJ1-6 | TRBV23-1 | - | - | CASSQSVYSPLHF | TGCGCCAGCAGTCAATCAGTGTACTCACCCCTCCACTTT
TRBJ2-2 | TRBV11-2 | - | - | CASSLNLATGELFF | TGTGCCAGCAGCTTAAATTTGGCCACCGGGGAGCTGTTTTTT
TRBJ2-2 | TRBV5-1 | - | few | CASSLAAVGGTGELFF | TGCGCCAGCAGCTTGGCCGCCGTCGGCGGGACCGGGGAGCTGTTTTTT
TRBJ2-7 | TRBV12-3/TRBV12-4 | - | many | CASTLGGEQYF | TGTGCCAGCACTCTGGGGGGCGAGCAGTACTTC
TRBJ2-3 | TRBV5-1 | - | - | CASSPTDGRTDTQYF | TGCGCCAGCAGCCCGACCGACGGCCGCACAGATACGCAGTATTTT
TRBJ2-1 | TRBV4-3 | - | few | CASSQGRMGEQFF | TGCGCCAGCAGCCAAGGCAGAATGGGTGAGCAGTTCTTC
TRBJ2-2 | TRBV4-1 | - | - | CASSQYVSTGELFF | TGCGCCAGCAGCCAATATGTTTCCACCGGGGAGCTGTTTTTT
TRBJ1-2 | TRBV20-1 | TRBD1 | few | CSARPTGVPYGYTF | TGCAGTGCTAGACCCACAGGGGTCCCCTATGGCTACACCTTC
TRBJ2-5 | TRBV4-1 | TRBD1 | - | CASSQVLDRASETQYF | TGCGCCAGCAGCCAAGTCTTAGACAGGGCAAGTGAGACCCAGTACTTC
TRBJ1-1 | TRBV5-1 | - | few | CASSLATNGGTEAFF | TGCGCCAGCAGCTTGGCTACAAACGGGGGCACTGAAGCTTTCTTT
TRBJ2-2 | TRBV29-1 | TRBD1 | few | CSVEGTGSTGELFF | TGCAGCGTTGAAGGGACAGGGAGCACCGGGGAGCTGTTTTTT
TRBJ2-3 | TRBV7-2 | TRBD1 | - | CASSLLTGGADTQYF | TGTGCCAGCAGCTTACTGACAGGGGGCGCAGATACGCAGTATTTT
TRBJ1-5 | TRBV6-2/TRBV6-3 | - | - | CASSYSNGDSNQPQHF | TGTGCCAGCAGTTACTCGAACGGAGATAGCAATCAGCCCCAGCATTTT
TRBJ2-2 | TRBV18 | - | few | CASSPFENGELFF | TGTGCCAGCTCACCGTTCGAAAACGGGGAGCTGTTTTTT
TRBJ1-1 | TRBV4-2 | - | - | CASTLFALGAGADEAFF | TGTGCCAGCACCCTCTTCGCCCTCGGGGCAGGGGCGGATGAAGCTTTCTTT
TRBJ1-6 | TRBV12-3/TRBV12-4 | TRBD1 | few | CASRSGGWSYNSPLHF | TGTGCCAGCAGGTCAGGGGGCTGGTCCTATAATTCACCCCTCCACTTT
TRBJ2-2 | TRBV3-1 | - | many | CASSRGSGTGELFF | TGTGCCAGCAGTCGAGGGTCCGGCACCGGGGAGCTGTTTTTT
TRBJ1-2 | TRBV5-4 | - | few | CASSKGGDGYTF | TGTGCCAGCAGCAAGGGAGGGGATGGCTACACCTTC
TRBJ2-5 | TRBV20-1 | - | many | CSADPPGGQETQYF | TGCAGTGCCGATCCACCCGGTGGTCAAGAGACCCAGTACTTC
TRBJ2-3 | TRBV15 | - | - | CATSRERDYGTDTQYF | TGTGCCACCAGCAGGGAACGGGATTATGGCACAGATACGCAGTATTTT
TRBJ2-3 | TRBV7-2 | TRBD1 | few | CASSITGTVLNTQYF | TGTGCCAGCAGCATCACCGGGACAGTGCTTAATACGCAGTATTTT
TRBJ2-1 | TRBV20-1 | TRBD2 | few | CSAPSGVPHNEQFF | TGCAGTGCTCCTAGCGGGGTCCCCCACAATGAGCAGTTCTTC
TRBJ1-5 | TRBV5-1 | - | few | CASSLGADLQPQHF | TGCGCCAGCAGCTTGGGGGCAGATTTGCAGCCCCAGCATTTT
TRBJ2-3 | TRBV9 | - | - | CASSVAPAFGDRDTQYF | TGTGCCAGCAGCGTAGCCCCGGCGTTCGGTGATAGAGATACGCAGTATTTT
TRBJ1-4 | TRBV5-1 | TRBD1 | many | CASSLEGARSEKLFF | TGCGCCAGCAGCTTGGAGGGGGCGAGGAGTGAAAAACTGTTTTTT
TRBJ1-5 | TRBV28 | - | few | CASSLGVEPQHF | TGTGCCAGCAGTTTAGGAGTTGAGCCCCAGCATTTT
TRBJ1-5 | TRBV28 | - | few | CASSSPGKVDQPQHF | TGTGCCAGCAGTTCCCCAGGGAAGGTAGATCAGCCCCAGCATTTT
TRBJ1-4 | TRBV20-1 | - | few | CSAEGLGEKLFF | TGCAGTGCAGAGGGACTGGGTGAAAAACTGTTTTTT
TRBJ2-5 | TRBV12-3/TRBV12-4 | TRBD1 | - | CASRWTGRETQYF | TGTGCCAGCAGGTGGACAGGCCGGGAGACCCAGTACTTC
TRBJ2-5 | TRBV7-2 | TRBD2 | - | CASSLTGGGGQETQYF | TGTGCCAGCAGCTTAACTGGCGGGGGGGGCCAAGAGACCCAGTACTTC
TRBJ2-5 | TRBV3-1 | - | - | CASSHLEKGVETQYF | TGTGCCAGCAGCCATCTCGAAAAGGGTGTAGAGACCCAGTACTTC
TRBJ2-7 | TRBV10-3 | TRBD2 | - | CAISEGSTSGAYEQYF | TGTGCCATCAGTGAGGGGTCGACTAGCGGGGCCTACGAGCAGTACTTC
TRBJ2-7 | TRBV27 | TRBD2 | - | CASSLSGGALYEQYF | TGTGCCAGCAGTTTGAGCGGGGGGGCGTTGTACGAGCAGTACTTC